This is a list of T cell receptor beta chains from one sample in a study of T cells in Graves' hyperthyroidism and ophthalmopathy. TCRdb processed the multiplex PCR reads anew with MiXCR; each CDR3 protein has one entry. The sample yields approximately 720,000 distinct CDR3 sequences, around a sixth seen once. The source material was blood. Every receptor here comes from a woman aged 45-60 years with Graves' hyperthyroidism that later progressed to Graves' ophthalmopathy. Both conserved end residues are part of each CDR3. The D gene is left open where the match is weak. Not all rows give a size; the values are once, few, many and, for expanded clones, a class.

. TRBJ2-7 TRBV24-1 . TGTGCCACCAGTGATTTGAGGGGCGAGCAGTACTTC CATSDLRGEQYF
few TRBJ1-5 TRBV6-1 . TGTGCCAGCAGTGACCCGGGGGACCAGCCCCAGCATTTT CASSDPGDQPQHF
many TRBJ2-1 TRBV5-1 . TGCGCCAGCAGCTCCTCCGGCCCGGGAGTCAATGAGCAGTTCTTC CASSSSGPGVNEQFF
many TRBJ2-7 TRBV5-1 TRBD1 TGCGCCAGCAGCCCGACAGGGGGGGGGTACGAGCAGTACTTC CASSPTGGGYEQYF
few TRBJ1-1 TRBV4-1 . TGCGCCAGCAGCCAAGAAGGTACGGATGAAGCTTTCTTT CASSQEGTDEAFF
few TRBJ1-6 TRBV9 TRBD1 TGTGCCAGCAAGACAGGGAATTCACCCCTCCACTTT CASKTGNSPLHF
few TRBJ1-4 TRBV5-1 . TGCGCCAGCAGCTTGGAGGGCAGGGGTATTGAAAAACTGTTTTTT CASSLEGRGIEKLFF
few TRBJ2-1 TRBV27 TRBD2 TGTGCCAGCAGTTCCGGACTAGCGGGGGGGACTTTTGAGCAGTTCTTC CASSSGLAGGTFEQFF
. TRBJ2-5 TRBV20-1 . TGCAGAACCGCAGGGGGGATCGGAGAGACCCAGTACTTC CRTAGGIGETQYF
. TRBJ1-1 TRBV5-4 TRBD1 TGTGCCAGCAGCATGAACAGGGGAACCGGCACTGAAGCTTTCTTT CASSMNRGTGTEAFF
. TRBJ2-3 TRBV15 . TGTGCCACCAGCATCTGGGACTCTAACACAGATACGCAGTATTTT CATSIWDSNTDTQYF
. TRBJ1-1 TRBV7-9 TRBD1 TGTGCCAGCAGCTTCCGACAGGGCCGTAACACTGAAGCTTTCTTT CASSFRQGRNTEAFF
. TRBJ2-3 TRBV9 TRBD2 TGTGCCAGCAGCGTAGAAGGCGGGGGGGCAGTAGATACGCAGTATTTT CASSVEGGGAVDTQYF
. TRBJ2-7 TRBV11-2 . TGTGCCAGCAGCTTAGACGACACTTACGAGCAGTACTTC CASSLDDTYEQYF
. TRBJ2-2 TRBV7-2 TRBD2 TGTGCCAGCAGCGGGGGGGGGTTGGGCCTCCTCGGGGAGCTGTTTTTT CASSGGGLGLLGELFF
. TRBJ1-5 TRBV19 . TGTGCCAGTAACTCCGGGACACAAAATCAGCCCCAGCATTTT CASNSGTQNQPQHF
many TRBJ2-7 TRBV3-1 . TGTGCCAGCAGCCAGGGGTTGGGGGCCTACTACGAGCAGTACTTC CASSQGLGAYYEQYF
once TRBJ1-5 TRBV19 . TGTGCCAGTAGTGCACCAGGGTACGATCAGCCCCAGCATTTT CASSAPGYDQPQHF
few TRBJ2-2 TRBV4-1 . TGCGCCAGCAGCCAAGATATTATCGGGACACGCACCGGGGAGCTGTTTTTT CASSQDIIGTRTGELFF
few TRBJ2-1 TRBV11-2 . TGTGCCAGCAGCCACGTTCGGGGAACCTCCTACAATGAGCAGTTCTTC CASSHVRGTSYNEQFF
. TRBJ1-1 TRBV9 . TGTGCCAGCAGCGAACAACATAGGACTGAAGCTTTCTTT CASSEQHRTEAFF
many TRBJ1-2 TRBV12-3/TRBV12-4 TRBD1 TGTGCCAGCAGTTTTCGAGGGGGCGCCGATGGCTACACCTTC CASSFRGGADGYTF
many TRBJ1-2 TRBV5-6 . TGTGCCAGCAGCTTGGTGGGTGGCAGATCAGGCTATGGCTACACCTTC CASSLVGGRSGYGYTF
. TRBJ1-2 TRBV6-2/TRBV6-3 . TGTGCCAGCAGTCCGGACAGTGGCTACACCTTC CASSPDSGYTF
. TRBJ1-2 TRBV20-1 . TGCAGTGCTAGAGATTTTGCCTTCTATGGCTACACCTTC CSARDFAFYGYTF
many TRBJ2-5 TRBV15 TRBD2 TGTGCCACCAGCAGAGTACTAGCGGGGGGCCTGGAGACCCAGTACTTC CATSRVLAGGLETQYF
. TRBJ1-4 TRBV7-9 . TGTGCCAGCAGCTTAAATCCTCGCGTGGAAAAACTGTTTTTT CASSLNPRVEKLFF
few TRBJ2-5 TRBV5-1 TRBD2 TGCGCCAGCAGCTTTCGGGGGGTCCGACAAGAGACCCAGTACTTC CASSFRGVRQETQYF
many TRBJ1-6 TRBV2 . TGTGCCAGCAGTGAACAGGTGGGGGATTCACCCCTCCACTTT CASSEQVGDSPLHF
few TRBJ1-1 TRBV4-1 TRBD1 TGCGCCAGCAGCCGCGGGACAGGGGAAGCTTTCTTT CASSRGTGEAFF
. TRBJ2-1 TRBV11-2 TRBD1 TGTGCCAGCAGCTTTTGGGACAGTGATAACAATGAGCAGTTCTTC CASSFWDSDNNEQFF
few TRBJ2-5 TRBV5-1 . TGCGCCAGCAGCTCGGACCACCCGGAAGAGACCCAGTACTTC CASSSDHPEETQYF
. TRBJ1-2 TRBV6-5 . TGTGCCAGCAGTTACTCGCCTACAGCTAAATCCACCTTC CASSYSPTAKSTF
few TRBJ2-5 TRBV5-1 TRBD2 TGCGCCAGCAGCTTTAACGGGGGGCAAGAGACCCAGTACTTC CASSFNGGQETQYF
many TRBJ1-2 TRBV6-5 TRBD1 TGTGCCAGCAGTTACTACGAGACAGGGAATGGCTACACCTTC CASSYYETGNGYTF
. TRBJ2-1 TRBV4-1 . TGCGCCAGCAGCCAAGCCCCGCCGGATAGCCGGAGCTCCTACAATGAGCAGTTCTTC CASSQAPPDSRSSYNEQFF
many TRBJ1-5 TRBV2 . TGTGCCAGCAGTGCCGGGCATAGCAATCAGCCCCAGCATTTT CASSAGHSNQPQHF
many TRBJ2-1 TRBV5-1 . TGCGCCAGCAGCTCCTCGGGGGCCTACTACAATGAGCAGTTCTTC CASSSSGAYYNEQFF